This T cell receptor beta chain is drawn from a study of T cell changes during pregnancy in multiple sclerosis. The CDR3 runs 16 residues. Germline values: CDR1 SGHRS, CDR2 YFSETQ. V lost 4 bases and J 0 bases, leaving 14 bases between the germline ends. Repertoires were generated with immunoSEQ multiplex PCR, while TCRdb's copy carries only in-frame clones and drops some. Of more than 35,000 clones listed, approximately 90% are singletons. This chain connects TRBV5-1 to TRBJ2-1; tentative D call: TRBD2 (6 bases). The receptor's source is a female donor in good health, enrolled as a control in a pregnancy study. Material: CD4+ T cells from peripheral blood mononuclear cells, obtained after pregnancy. The CDR3 bases are TGCGCCAGCAGCAAGGAAGCGGGCAGCTCCTACAATGAGCAGTTCTTC. Protein: CASSKEAGSSYNEQFF.